The clone carrying this T cell receptor (beta chain) was detected only a few times. Its specificity is unknown. The sample belongs to a study of T cells after yellow fever vaccination. Study results and limitations: Post-booster samples contained most primary-vaccination clones (approximately 96% CD4, 88% CD8).

TCRdb itself ran the 5' RACE reads through MiXCR, one entry per CDR3 protein. Of 450,000 to 600,000 distinct CDR3 sequences in the sample, roughly a sixth were seen once. The sequence was obtained from a man between 18 and 29 years old who received the YFV17D yellow fever vaccine. Here the sequenced sample was PBMCs, taken about 5 days after the first yellow fever vaccination.

The CDR3 is CASSYEGYEQYF. DNA for the CDR3: TGTGCCAGCAGTTACGAGGGCTACGAGCAGTACTTC. The rearrangement links TRBV6-6 to TRBJ2-7, with D perhaps TRBD2 (5 bases). Trimming shortened V by 2 bases and J by 3 bases, and 5 bases separated the two germline ends. Germline values: CDR1 MNHNY, CDR2 SVGAGI (reference sequence). The CDR3 consists of 12 residues.